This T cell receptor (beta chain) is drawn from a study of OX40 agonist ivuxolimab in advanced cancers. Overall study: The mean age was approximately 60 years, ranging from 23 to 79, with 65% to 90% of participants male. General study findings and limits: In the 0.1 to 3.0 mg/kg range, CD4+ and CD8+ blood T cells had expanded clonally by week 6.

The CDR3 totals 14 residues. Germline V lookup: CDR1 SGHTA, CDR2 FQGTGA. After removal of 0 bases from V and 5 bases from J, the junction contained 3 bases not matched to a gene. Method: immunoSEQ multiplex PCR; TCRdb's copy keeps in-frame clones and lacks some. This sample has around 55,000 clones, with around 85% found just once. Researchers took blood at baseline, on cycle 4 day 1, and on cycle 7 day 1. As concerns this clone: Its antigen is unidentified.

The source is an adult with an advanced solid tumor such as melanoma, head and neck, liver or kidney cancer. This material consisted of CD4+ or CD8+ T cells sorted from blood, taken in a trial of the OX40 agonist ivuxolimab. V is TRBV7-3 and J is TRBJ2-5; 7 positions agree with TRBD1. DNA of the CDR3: TGTGCCAGCAGCTTAACAGGGGGCTACGAGACCCAGTACTTC. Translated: CASSLTGGYETQYF.